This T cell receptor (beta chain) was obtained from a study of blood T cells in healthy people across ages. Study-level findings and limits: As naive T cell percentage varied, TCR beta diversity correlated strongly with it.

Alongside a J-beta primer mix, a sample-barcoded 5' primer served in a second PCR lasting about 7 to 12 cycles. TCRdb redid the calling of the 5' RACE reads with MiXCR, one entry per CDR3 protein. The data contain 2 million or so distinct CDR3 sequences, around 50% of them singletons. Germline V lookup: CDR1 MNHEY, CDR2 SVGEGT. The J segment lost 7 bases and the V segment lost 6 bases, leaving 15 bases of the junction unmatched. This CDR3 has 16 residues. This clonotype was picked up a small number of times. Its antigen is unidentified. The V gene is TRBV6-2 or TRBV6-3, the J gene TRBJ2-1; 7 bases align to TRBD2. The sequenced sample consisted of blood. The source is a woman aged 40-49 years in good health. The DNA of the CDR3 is TGTGCCAGCAGCAAGCCGGGACTACCTTCGGGGAATGAGCAGTTCTTC. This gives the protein CASSKPGLPSGNEQFF.